This note documents a single TCR beta chain sequence. The data belong to a study of control samples from healthy donors and cancer patients. The CDR3 runs to 11 residues. Germline V gives CDR1 SGHRS, CDR2 YFSETQ. Trimming left V 4 bases short and J 12 bases short, with 11 bases between. TCRdb's copy holds only in-frame clones and misses some; the assay was immunoSEQ multiplex PCR. This sample yields 90,000 or so clones, of which around four fifths are seen a single time; 15% to 20% belongs to the top ten. The material sequenced was blood. The J gene is TRBJ2-1, the V gene TRBV5-1; no reliable D call. The sequence was collected from a man younger than 45 in good health. The CDR3 bases are TGCGCCAGCAGCCTCGCCGGCGTGCAGTTCTTC. This gives the protein CASSLAGVQFF.